The 11 T cell receptor beta chains presented below share a single source sample, sequenced in a study of CD8+ T cells in alopecia areata (dated by TCRdb to the late 2010s). Library preparation used the immunoSEQ multiplex PCR assay. RNA was extracted from all samples and reverse transcribed into cDNA, which served as template for TCR sequencing. What TCRdb holds here is the immuneACCESS table cut down to in-frame rearrangements. Part of the clones is not present; checked against another copy, under half of the missing clones reflect an unresolved V gene, and the others are unexplained. This sample gives roughly 250,000 clones in total; 65% to 70% of them show up just once. The ten largest clones take up around 1.2% of the sample. The time point label, read with the paper, signifies: baseline before oral tofacitinib. The sample here was CD4+ T cells sorted from blood, taken at week 0. These receptors were collected from a human donor with alopecia areata.

The gene calls are TRBV2 and TRBJ1-2; 10 positions match TRBD1. From germline, CDR1 is SNHLY and CDR2 FYNNEI. The CDR3 length is 15 residues. The V segment lost 4 bases and the J segment 7 bases; nucleotides outside the gene matches: 9. CDR3 residues: CASSVRDRGGVGYTF. CDR3 bases: TGTGCCAGCAGTGTCCGGGACAGGGGAGGCGTTGGCTACACCTTC.

The chain has TRBV15 and TRBJ2-1, with 8 bases that match TRBD1. The CDR3 sequence is 14 residues long. V trimming: 0 bases; J trimming: 9 bases; junction bases outside the gene matches: 4. Germline values: CDR1 LNHNV, CDR2 YYDKDF (reference sequence). The CDR3 nucleotides are TGTGCCACCAGCAGAGAGCTACAGGGGGGTGAGCAGTTCTTC. Translating gives CATSRELQGGEQFF.

Only a few counts were recorded for this clone. V is TRBV14 and J is TRBJ2-7, with 7 bases identical to TRBD1. With 4 bases clipped from V and 9 bases from J, the junction kept 9 bases outside the gene matches. This CDR3 has 13 residues. Germline lookup yields CDR1 SGHDN and CDR2 FVKESK. CDR3 bases: TGTGCCAGCAGCCGGGTAATACAGGGGACGCAGTACTTC. Amino acid sequence: CASSRVIQGTQYF.

This chain links TRBV7-9 with TRBJ2-1, with D maybe TRBD2 (6 bases). Germline V CDR1 and CDR2: SEHNR, FQNEAQ (reference sequence). V was shortened by 4 bases and J by 3 bases, with 16 bases between the two germline ends. There are 16 residues in the CDR3. The CDR3: CASSSFGTLNYNEQFF. CDR3 DNA sequence: TGTGCCAGCAGCTCCTTCGGGACTCTGAACTACAATGAGCAGTTCTTC.

This clone was found a few times. The chain joins TRBV29-1 to TRBJ2-4; a possible D gene is TRBD2 (6 bases). CDR1 is SQVTM, CDR2 ANQGSEA, per germline. The CDR3 sequence is 14 residues long. With 4 bases removed from V and 1 base from J, the gap between germline ends came to 11 bases. The CDR3 DNA reads as TGCAGCGTTGGCCCGGGAGCGGCCAAAAACATTCAGTACTTC. It specifies CSVGPGAAKNIQYF.

The chain links TRBV30 to TRBJ2-1, with D hard to call. The germline gives CDR1 GTSNPN, CDR2 SVGIG (reference sequence). The CDR3 extends over 13 amino acids. V was trimmed by 5 bases and J by 4 bases, leaving 12 bases between them. CDR3 loop: CAWGEGRYNEQFF. CDR3 in DNA: TGTGCCTGGGGAGAAGGACGGTACAATGAGCAGTTCTTC. Full variable domain (remainder filled in from reference TRBV30 and TRBJ2-1): SQTIHQWPATLVQPVGSPLSLECTVEGTSNPNLYWYRQAAGRGLQLLFYSVGIGQISSEVPQNLSASRPQDRQFILSSKKLLLSDSGFYLCAWGEGRYNEQFFGPGTRLTVL.

This clone came up a few times. CDR3 in amino acids: CASSLGGQGDTQYF. CDR3 coding DNA: TGTGCCAGCAGCTTAGGGGGGCAGGGAGATACGCAGTATTTT. The genes are TRBV7-6 and TRBJ2-3, with D maybe TRBD1 (6 bases). V lost 1 base and J lost 5, with 10 bases in between. CDR1 is SGHVS and CDR2 is FNYEAQ in the germline V gene. The CDR3 is 14 amino acids.

The gene calls are TRBV30 and TRBJ1-5, with D perhaps matching TRBD1 (5 bases). V lost 8 bases to trimming and J lost 1 base, with 12 bases between them. Germline V lookup: CDR1 GTSNPN, CDR2 SVGIG (reference sequence). The CDR3 is 13 residues long. CDR3 amino acids: CAANRDSNQPQHF. The CDR3 nucleotides read TGTGCCGCTAACCGGGACAGCAATCAGCCCCAGCATTTT.

The chain uses TRBV18 and TRBJ2-7, with 9 bases identical to TRBD2. Losses at the gene ends were 2 bases for V and 2 bases for J; bases not matched to a gene: 4. The germline gives CDR1 KGHSH, CDR2 LQKENI. The CDR3 has 15 residues. The CDR3: CASSPSLAGTYEQYF. The DNA of the CDR3 is TGTGCCAGCTCACCAAGCCTAGCGGGGACCTACGAGCAGTACTTC.

The CDR3 protein is CSVSVGQGNTGELFF. The DNA of the CDR3 is TGCAGCGTGTCGGTGGGACAGGGGAACACCGGGGAGCTGTTTTTT. The J gene is TRBJ2-2, the V gene TRBV29-1; 9 nucleotides agree with TRBD1. J lost 1 base, V lost 6 bases, and 6 bases had no gene match. Germline CDR1 reads SQVTM; CDR2 reads ANQGSEA. This CDR3 has 15 residues.

The chain joins TRBV30 to TRBJ2-6; D call uncertain. Trimming removed 1 base from V and 4 bases from J, with 5 bases in between. In germline, CDR1 is GTSNPN, CDR2 SVGIG (reference sequence). CDR3 length: 13 residues. Here the CDR3 DNA reads TGTGCCTGGAGTGCCAACGGGGCCAACGTCCTGACTTTC. This encodes CAWSANGANVLTF.